Below, 2 T cell receptor beta chains from the same sample are listed, as sequenced in a study of blood T cells in healthy people across ages. With a J-beta primer mix and a sample-barcoded 5' primer, a second PCR ran roughly 6 to 11 cycles. MiXCR, run by TCRdb on the 5' RACE reads, gives a single entry per CDR3 protein. Among around 700,000 distinct CDR3 sequences, about 25% were seen once, and the ten largest hold 8% to 10%. These same data were also listed under a study on T cells of mothers and their children.

Material: blood. The receptors shown here come from a boy between 10 and 17 years old in good health.

The CDR3 region is CASSLGQAYEQFF. The CDR3 DNA reads as TGTGCCAGCAGTTTAGGACAGGCCTATGAGCAGTTCTTC. This chain connects TRBV28 to TRBJ2-1; 7 bases are shared with TRBD1. This CDR3 region has 13 residues. With V trimmed by 2 bases and J by 8 bases, 3 bases remained unmatched. Germline CDR1 and CDR2: MDHEN and SYDVKM.

The chain employs TRBV7-3 and TRBJ1-1, with 12 bases identical to TRBD1. CDR3 length: 18 amino acids. CDR1 is SGHTA, CDR2 FQGTGA, per germline. V gave up 7 bases and J gave up 5 bases; unmatched junction bases: 17. CDR3 sequence: CASIGYRDRGLGGTEAFF. The CDR3 DNA sequence: TGTGCCAGCATCGGTTACCGGGACAGGGGGCTAGGCGGGACTGAAGCTTTCTTT.